The entry that follows covers one T cell receptor (beta chain) sequence. The antigen is unknown. Measured with immunoSEQ multiplex PCR; TCRdb has only the in-frame clones, and not every one. The data show 150,000 to 200,000 clones, less than 95% seen once. The source of the sample is a study of T cell responses to AZD1222 COVID-19 vaccine. The study, taken as a whole, reports: None of the repertoires were sampled until the peak T cell response had passed.

Germline loops: CDR1 MRHNA, CDR2 SNTAGT. The ends were cut back, 0 bases at V and 10 bases at J, with 13 bases in the middle. The CDR3 is 15 amino acids. The material sequenced was peripheral blood, taken on day 0 of AZD1222 vaccination. The J gene is TRBJ1-6, the V gene TRBV6-4; D remains ambiguous. This receptor was taken from an adult in good health. This CDR3 reads CASSDSKDSGSPLHF. Written as DNA, the CDR3 is TGTGCCAGCAGTGACTCGAAGGACTCGGGGTCACCCCTCCACTTT.